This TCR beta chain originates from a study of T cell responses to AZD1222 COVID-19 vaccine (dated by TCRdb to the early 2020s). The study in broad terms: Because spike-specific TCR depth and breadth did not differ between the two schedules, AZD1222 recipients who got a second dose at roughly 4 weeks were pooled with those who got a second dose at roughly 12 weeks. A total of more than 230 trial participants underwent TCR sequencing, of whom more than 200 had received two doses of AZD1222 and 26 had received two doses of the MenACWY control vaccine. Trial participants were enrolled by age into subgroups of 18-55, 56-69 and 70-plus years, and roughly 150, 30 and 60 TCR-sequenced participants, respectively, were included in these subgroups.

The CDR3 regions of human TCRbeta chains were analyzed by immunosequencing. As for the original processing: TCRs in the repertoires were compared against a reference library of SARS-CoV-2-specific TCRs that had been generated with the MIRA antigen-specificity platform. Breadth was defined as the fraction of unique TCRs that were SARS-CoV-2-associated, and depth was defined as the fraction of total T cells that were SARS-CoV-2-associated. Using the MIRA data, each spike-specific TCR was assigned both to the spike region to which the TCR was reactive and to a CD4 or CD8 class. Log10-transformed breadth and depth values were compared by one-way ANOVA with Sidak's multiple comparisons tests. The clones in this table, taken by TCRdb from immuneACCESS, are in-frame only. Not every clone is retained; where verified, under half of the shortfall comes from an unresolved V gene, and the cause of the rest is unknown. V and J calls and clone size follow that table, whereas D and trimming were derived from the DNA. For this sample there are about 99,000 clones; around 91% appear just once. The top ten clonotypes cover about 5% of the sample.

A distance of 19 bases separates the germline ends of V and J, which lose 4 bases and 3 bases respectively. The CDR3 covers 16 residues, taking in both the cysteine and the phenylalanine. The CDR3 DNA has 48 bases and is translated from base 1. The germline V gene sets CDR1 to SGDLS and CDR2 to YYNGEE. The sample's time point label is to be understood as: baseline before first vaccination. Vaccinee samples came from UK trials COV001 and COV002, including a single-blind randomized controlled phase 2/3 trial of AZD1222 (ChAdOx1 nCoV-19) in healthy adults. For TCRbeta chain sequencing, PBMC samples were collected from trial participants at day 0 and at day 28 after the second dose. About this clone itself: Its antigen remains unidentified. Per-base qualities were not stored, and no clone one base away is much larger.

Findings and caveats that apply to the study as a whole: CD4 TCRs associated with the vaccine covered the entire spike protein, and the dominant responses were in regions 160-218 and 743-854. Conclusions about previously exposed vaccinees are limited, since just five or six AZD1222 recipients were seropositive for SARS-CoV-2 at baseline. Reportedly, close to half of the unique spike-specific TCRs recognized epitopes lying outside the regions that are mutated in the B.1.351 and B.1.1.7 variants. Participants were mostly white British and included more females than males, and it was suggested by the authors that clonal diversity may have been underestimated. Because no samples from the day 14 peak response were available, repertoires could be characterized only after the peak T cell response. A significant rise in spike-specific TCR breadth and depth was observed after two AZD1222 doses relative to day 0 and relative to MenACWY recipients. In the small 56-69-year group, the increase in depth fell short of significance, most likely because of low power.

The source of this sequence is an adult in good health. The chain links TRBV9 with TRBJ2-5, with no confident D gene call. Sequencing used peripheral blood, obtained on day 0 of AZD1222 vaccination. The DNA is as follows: TGTGCCAGCAGCCCCACCACTCAGACCCTAGAAGAGACCCAGTACTTC. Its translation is CASSPTTQTLEETQYF.